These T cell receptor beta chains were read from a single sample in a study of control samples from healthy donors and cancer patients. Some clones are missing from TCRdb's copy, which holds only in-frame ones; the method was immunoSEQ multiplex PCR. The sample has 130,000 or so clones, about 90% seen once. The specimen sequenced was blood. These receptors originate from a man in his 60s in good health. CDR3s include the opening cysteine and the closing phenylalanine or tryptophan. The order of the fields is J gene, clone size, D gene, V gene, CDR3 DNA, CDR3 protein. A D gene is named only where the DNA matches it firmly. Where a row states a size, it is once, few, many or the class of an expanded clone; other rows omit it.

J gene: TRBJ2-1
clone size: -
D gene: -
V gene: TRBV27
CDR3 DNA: TGTGCCAGCAGCTATTACAATGAGCAGTTCTTC
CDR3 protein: CASSYYNEQFF

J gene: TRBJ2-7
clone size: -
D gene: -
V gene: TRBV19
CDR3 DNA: TGTGCCAGTAGTATGGGTTACGGGGCAGCCACCTACGAGCAGTACTTC
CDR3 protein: CASSMGYGAATYEQYF

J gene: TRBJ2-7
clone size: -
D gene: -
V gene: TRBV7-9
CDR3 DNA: TGTGCCAGCAGCCGAACAGGGTTGATGTACGAGCAGTACTTC
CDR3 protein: CASSRTGLMYEQYF

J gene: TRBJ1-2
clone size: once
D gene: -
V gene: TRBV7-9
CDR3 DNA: TGTGCCAGCAGCTTAGTACAGGATGGACGAGGCTACACCTTC
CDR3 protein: CASSLVQDGRGYTF

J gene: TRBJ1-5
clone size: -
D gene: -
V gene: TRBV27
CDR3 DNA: TGTGCCAGCACCCCCGGGGGGGTTAAAGGACAGCCCCAGCATTTT
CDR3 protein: CASTPGGVKGQPQHF

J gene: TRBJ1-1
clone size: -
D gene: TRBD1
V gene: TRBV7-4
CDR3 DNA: TGTGCCAGCAGCCTCCGGGACAGGGGGGTGGACACTGAAGCTTTCTTT
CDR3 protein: CASSLRDRGVDTEAFF

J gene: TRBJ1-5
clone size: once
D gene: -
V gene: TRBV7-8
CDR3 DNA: TGTGCCAGCAGCTTAGAGCCTGGACACAGCAATCAGCCCCAGCATTTT
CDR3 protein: CASSLEPGHSNQPQHF

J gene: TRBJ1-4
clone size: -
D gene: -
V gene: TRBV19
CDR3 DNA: TGTGCCAGTAGTATATGGGGAGCTAATGAAAAACTGTTTTTT
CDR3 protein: CASSIWGANEKLFF

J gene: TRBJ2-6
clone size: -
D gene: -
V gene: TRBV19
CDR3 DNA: TGTGCCAGTAGTACAGGGCTCCCTGGGGCCAACGTCCTGACTTTC
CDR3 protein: CASSTGLPGANVLTF

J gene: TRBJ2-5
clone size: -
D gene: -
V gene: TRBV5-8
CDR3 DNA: TGTGCCAGCAGCTCGCCCCGGCAGGGACGTCAAGAGACCCAGTACTTC
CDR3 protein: CASSSPRQGRQETQYF

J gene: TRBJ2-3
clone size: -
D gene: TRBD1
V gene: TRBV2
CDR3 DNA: TGTGCCAGCGGAAGGGACAGCCGCACAGATACGCAGTATTTT
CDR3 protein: CASGRDSRTDTQYF

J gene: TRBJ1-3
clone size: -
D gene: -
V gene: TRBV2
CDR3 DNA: TGTGCCAGCGGGAACGGACTCCCCTCTGGAAACACCATATATTTT
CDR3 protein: CASGNGLPSGNTIYF

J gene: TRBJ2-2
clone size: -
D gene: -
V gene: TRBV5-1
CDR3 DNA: TGCGCCAGCAGCTTGGAGGGGGAGGCGTTGTCCGGGGAGCTGTTTTTT
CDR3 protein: CASSLEGEALSGELFF

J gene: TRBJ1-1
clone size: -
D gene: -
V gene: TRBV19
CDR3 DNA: TGTGCCAGTAGTCTATACGGCGGGAACACTGAAGCTTTCTTT
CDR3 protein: CASSLYGGNTEAFF

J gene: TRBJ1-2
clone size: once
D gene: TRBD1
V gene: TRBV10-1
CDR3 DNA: TGCGCCAGCAGTGAGACCACCGGGACAGGAAAATATGGCTACACCTTC
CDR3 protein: CASSETTGTGKYGYTF

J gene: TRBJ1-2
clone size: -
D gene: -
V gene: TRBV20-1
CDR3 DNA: TGCAGTGCTAGTGGACAGCCCTATGGCTACACCTTC
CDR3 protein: CSASGQPYGYTF

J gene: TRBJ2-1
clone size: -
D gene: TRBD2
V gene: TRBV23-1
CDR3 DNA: TGCGCCAGTATAGCTAGGACTAGCATCCATGAGCAGTTCTTC
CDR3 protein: CASIARTSIHEQFF

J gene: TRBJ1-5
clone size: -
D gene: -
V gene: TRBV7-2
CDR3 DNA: TGTGCCAGCAGCTCACCCCCCGGGTCCCAGCATTTT
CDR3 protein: CASSSPPGSQHF

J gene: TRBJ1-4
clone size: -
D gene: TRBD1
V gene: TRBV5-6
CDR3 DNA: TGTGCCAGCAGCATGGGGACAGCAACTAATGAAAAACTGTTTTTT
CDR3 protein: CASSMGTATNEKLFF

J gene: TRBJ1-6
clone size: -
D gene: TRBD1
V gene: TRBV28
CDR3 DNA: TGTGCCAGCAGTTACCCTGACAGGGTCAGTGGTTCACCCCTCCACTTT
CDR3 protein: CASSYPDRVSGSPLHF

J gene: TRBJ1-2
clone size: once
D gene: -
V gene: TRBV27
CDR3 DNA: TGTGCCAGCAGTTTATCGTATACAGGGCGAGTCTATGGCTACACCTTC
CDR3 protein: CASSLSYTGRVYGYTF

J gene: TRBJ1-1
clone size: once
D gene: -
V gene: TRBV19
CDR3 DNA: TGTGCCACTGGTGTAAGGGGTGGCACTGAAGCTTTCTTT
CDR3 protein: CATGVRGGTEAFF

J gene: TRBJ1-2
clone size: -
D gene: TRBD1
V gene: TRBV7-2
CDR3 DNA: TGTGCCAGCAGCTTACAAGGGACAGCGGGTAATGGCTACACCTTC
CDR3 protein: CASSLQGTAGNGYTF

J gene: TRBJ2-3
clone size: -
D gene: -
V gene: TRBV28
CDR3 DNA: TGTGCCAGCAGTTTTTTGCGGGTATATGATACGCAGTATTTT
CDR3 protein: CASSFLRVYDTQYF

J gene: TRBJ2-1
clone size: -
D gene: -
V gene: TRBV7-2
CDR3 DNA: TGTGCCAGCAGCTTAACCCCAGGGGCCTACAATGAGCAGTTCTTC
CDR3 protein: CASSLTPGAYNEQFF

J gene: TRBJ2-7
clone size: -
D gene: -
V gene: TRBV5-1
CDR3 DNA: TGCGCCAGCAGCTTGTTGGGTGGCGAGCAGTACTTC
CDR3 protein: CASSLLGGEQYF

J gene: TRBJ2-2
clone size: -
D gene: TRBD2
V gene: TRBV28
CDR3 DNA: TGTGCCAGCAGTTTACGCGGGGGGGCTCCCGGGGAGCTGTTTTTT
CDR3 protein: CASSLRGGAPGELFF

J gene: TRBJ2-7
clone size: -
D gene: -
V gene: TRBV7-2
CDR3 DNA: TGTGCCAGCAGCTTAGTCTACGAGCAGTACTTC
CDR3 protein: CASSLVYEQYF

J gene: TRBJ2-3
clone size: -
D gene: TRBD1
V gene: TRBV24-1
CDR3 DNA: TGTGCCACCGGACAGGGGGCGGATACGCAGTATTTT
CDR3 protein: CATGQGADTQYF

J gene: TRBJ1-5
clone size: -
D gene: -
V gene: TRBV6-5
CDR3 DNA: TGTGCCAGCAGTTTACATAACAGCAATCAGCCCCAGCATTTT
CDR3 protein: CASSLHNSNQPQHF

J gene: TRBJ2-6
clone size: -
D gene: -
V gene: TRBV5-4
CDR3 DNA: TGTGCCAGCAGCTTATTAGGGTACGGGGCCAACGTCCTGACTTTC
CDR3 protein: CASSLLGYGANVLTF

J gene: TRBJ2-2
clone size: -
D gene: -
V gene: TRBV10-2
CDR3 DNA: TGCGCCAGCAGTGAGGCACCGGGGGGCCCCGGGGAGCTGTTTTTT
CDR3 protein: CASSEAPGGPGELFF

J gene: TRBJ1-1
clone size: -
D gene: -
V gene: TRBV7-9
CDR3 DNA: TGTGCCAGCAGCTTCGCAGGGCGCGGGGCTTTCTTT
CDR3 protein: CASSFAGRGAFF

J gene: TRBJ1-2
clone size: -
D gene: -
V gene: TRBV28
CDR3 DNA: TGTGCCAGCAGTTGGACAGACTATGGCTACACCTTC
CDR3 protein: CASSWTDYGYTF

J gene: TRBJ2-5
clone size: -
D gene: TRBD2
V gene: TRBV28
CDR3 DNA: TGTGCCAGCAGCCTTAGCGGGGGGGCTGAGACCCAGTACTTC
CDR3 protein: CASSLSGGAETQYF

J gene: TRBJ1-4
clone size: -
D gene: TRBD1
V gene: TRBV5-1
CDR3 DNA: TGCGCCAGCAGCCCAGGACAGGGGGCAATTAGTGAAAAACTGTTTTTT
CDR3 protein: CASSPGQGAISEKLFF

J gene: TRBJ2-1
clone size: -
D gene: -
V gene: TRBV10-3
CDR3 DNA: TGTGCCATCAGGACGGCCAAGAGCTCCTACAATGAGCAGTTCTTC
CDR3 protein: CAIRTAKSSYNEQFF

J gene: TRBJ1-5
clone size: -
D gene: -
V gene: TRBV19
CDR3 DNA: TGTGCCAGTAATAAGGGGGACCAGCCCCAGCATTTT
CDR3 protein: CASNKGDQPQHF

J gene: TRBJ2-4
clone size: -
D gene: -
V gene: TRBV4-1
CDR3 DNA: TGCGCCAGCAGCCAAGAGCGTCCCGCGGTTGCCAAAAACATTCAGTACTTC
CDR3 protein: CASSQERPAVAKNIQYF

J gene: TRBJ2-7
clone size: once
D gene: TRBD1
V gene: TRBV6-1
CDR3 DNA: TGTGCCAGCAGTGAACAACCTGGACAGGGGATGGAGTACTTC
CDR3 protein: CASSEQPGQGMEYF

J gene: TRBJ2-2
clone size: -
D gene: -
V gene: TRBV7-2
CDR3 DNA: TGTGCCAGCAGCTTAGACGGCAGAAGCACCGGGGAGCTGTTTTTT
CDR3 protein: CASSLDGRSTGELFF

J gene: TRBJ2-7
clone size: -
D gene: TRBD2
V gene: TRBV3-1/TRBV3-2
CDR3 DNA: TGTGCCAGCAGCCAGACTAGCGGGGGTTACGAGCAGTACTTC
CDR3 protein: CASSQTSGGYEQYF